Shown below are 15 T cell receptor beta chains from a single sample sequenced in a study of shared clonotypes between healthy human individuals. Profiled with immunoSEQ multiplex PCR; TCRdb holds only in-frame clones, not every one. The profile shows millions of clones, approximately 90% of them singletons. The sample consisted of naive CD4+ T cells sorted from blood. The subset denotes: CD45RA+ positively selected. These receptors were collected from a man in his late teens or twenties in good health.

V gene TRBV7-2 combines with J gene TRBJ2-7; 9 bases fit TRBD1. CDR3 length: 15 residues. V trimming: 3 bases; J trimming: 2 bases; junction bases outside the gene matches: 5. Germline V gene lookup returns CDR1 SGHTA and CDR2 FQGNSA. The CDR3 coding sequence is TGTGCCAGCAGCTTTGGGACAGGGTCAACCTACGAGCAGTACTTC. Translation: CASSFGTGSTYEQYF.

In DNA form, the CDR3 reads TGTGCCAGCGGACAGGGGACCCCTAACTATGGCTACACCTTC. Translating gives CASGQGTPNYGYTF. The rearrangement joins TRBV27 to TRBJ1-2, with 9 bases lining up with TRBD1. The CDR3 has 14 amino acids. CDR1 MNHEY and CDR2 SMNVEV come from the germline V gene (reference sequence). V shed 8 bases, J shed 0 bases, and the junction held 4 bases outside the gene matches.

V usage is TRBV5-4 and J usage is TRBJ1-2; D not certain. CDR3 length: 13 residues. CDR1 and CDR2 (germline): SGHNT, YYREEE (reference sequence). Between the trimmed V and J ends, which lost 4 bases and 2 bases, there was a span of 9 bases. CDR3 coding DNA: TGTGCCAGCAGCCAGACCCTAAACTATGGCTACACCTTC. Its translation is CASSQTLNYGYTF.

The gene calls are TRBV5-1 and TRBJ1-2; TRBD1 aligns across 11 bases. Trimming cost V 4 bases and J 4 bases; bases outside gene matches: 6. This CDR3 is 15 amino acids long. The germline V gene encodes CDR1 SGHRS and CDR2 YFSETQ. The chain's CDR3 is CASSIGTGGSYGYTF. In nucleotides, the CDR3 is TGCGCCAGCAGCATCGGGACAGGGGGAAGCTATGGCTACACCTTC.

This chain uses TRBV18 with TRBJ2-1; 7 positions match TRBD2. Germline V gene sequence: CDR1 KGHSH, CDR2 LQKENI. Losses at the gene ends were 4 bases for V and 2 bases for J; bases not matched to a gene: 8. The CDR3 sequence is 16 residues long. The CDR3: CASSRGGVLAYNEQFF. The CDR3, as DNA: TGTGCCAGCTCACGGGGAGGGGTTTTGGCCTACAATGAGCAGTTCTTC. The full variable domain, rest sourced from reference TRBV18 and TRBJ2-1, is NAGVMQNPRHLVRRRGQEARLRCSPMKGHSHVYWYRQLPEEGLKFMVYLQKENIIDESGMPKERFSAEFPKEGPSILRIQQVVRGDSAAYFCASSRGGVLAYNEQFFGPGTRLTVL.

In the case of this clone: This sample includes further DNA sequences coding for the same CDR3. The chain uses TRBV4-3 and TRBJ2-1, with D possibly being TRBD2 (5 bases). CDR1 and CDR2 from the germline V gene are LGHNA and YSLEER. This CDR3 has 15 amino acids. Trimming took off 0 bases at V and 4 bases at J, with 10 bases between the two ends. The DNA for the CDR3 is TGCGCCAGCAGCCAAGATCGAGGGAGTTACAATGAGCAGTTCTTC. This translates into CASSQDRGSYNEQFF.

This chain connects TRBV5-6 to TRBJ1-1; the match to TRBD1 covers 8 bases. V dropped 5 bases and J dropped 3; count of bases not matched to a gene: 9. The germline gives CDR1 SGHDT, CDR2 YYEEEE. This CDR3 comprises 15 residues. CDR3 in amino acids: CASRAQGAGDTEAFF. The CDR3, as DNA: TGTGCCAGCAGGGCTCAGGGGGCAGGTGACACTGAAGCTTTCTTT. Combining the CDR3 with reference TRBV5-6 and TRBJ1-1 gives the whole variable domain DAGVTQSPTHLIKTRGQQVTLRCSPKSGHDTVSWYQQALGQGPQFIFQYYEEEERQRGNFPDRFSGHQFPNYSSELNVNALLLGDSALYLCASRAQGAGDTEAFFGQGTRLTVV.

This chain uses TRBV2 with TRBJ1-4, with D possibly TRBD1 on 6 matching bases. Trimming took off 11 bases at V and 10 bases at J, with 17 bases between the two ends. The germline V gene has CDR1 SNHLY and CDR2 FYNNEI. This CDR3 has 12 amino acids. The DNA for the CDR3 is TGTGCCGGGACAAGTCAACTGGGAAAACTGTTTTTT. Translated, it gives CAGTSQLGKLFF.

As concerns this clone: The same CDR3 can be traced to other DNA sequences in this sample. The V call is TRBV7-2, the J call TRBJ1-5; D unclear. Germline V gene lookup returns CDR1 SGHTA and CDR2 FQGNSA. Trimming shortened V by 3 bases and J by 2 bases, and 5 bases separated the two germline ends. The CDR3 contains 13 residues. Here the CDR3 reads CASSLRGNQPQHF. The CDR3 DNA reads as TGTGCCAGCAGCTTGCGGGGCAATCAGCCCCAGCATTTT.

This rearrangement joins TRBV5-4 to TRBJ1-6; D uncertain. Germline values: CDR1 SGHNT, CDR2 YYREEE (reference sequence). This CDR3 has 14 residues. V dropped 5 bases and J dropped 5 bases, with 11 bases sitting between them. CDR3 sequence (DNA): TGTGCCAGCAGTCCAAACAGAAATAATTCACCCCTCCACTTT. Amino acids: CASSPNRNNSPLHF.

About this clone itself: Other DNA sequences of this sample code for an identical CDR3. The chain is built from TRBV28 and TRBJ1-5, with 9 bases aligning to TRBD1. Germline CDR1 and CDR2: MDHEN and SYDVKM. There are 14 residues in the CDR3. The trim removed 2 bases at V and 4 bases at J, leaving 0 bases unmatched. The CDR3 sequence: CASSLGTGNQPQHF. CDR3 coding DNA: TGTGCCAGCAGTTTAGGGACAGGGAATCAGCCCCAGCATTTT. Complete variable domain (other parts from reference TRBV28 and TRBJ1-5): DVKVTQSSRYLVKRTGEKVFLECVQDMDHENMFWYRQDPGLGLRLIYFSYDVKMKEKGDIPEGYSVSREKKERFSLILESASTNQTSMYLCASSLGTGNQPQHFGDGTRLSIL.

About this clone: Germline and junction disagree at one end, which may indicate a read error. This sequence joins TRBV6-6 and TRBJ1-2, with 7 bases matching TRBD1. CDR3 size: 15 residues. Germline values: CDR1 MNHNY, CDR2 SVGAGI (reference sequence). Here the CDR3 reads CATSYSGQPNYGYTF. For the CDR3, the DNA is TGTGCCACCAGTTACTCGGGACAGCCTAACTATGGCTACACCTTC.

The V gene is TRBV12-5, the J gene TRBJ2-5; tentatively, D is TRBD2 (5 bases). The CDR3 extends over 14 amino acids. V was clipped by 8 bases and J by 0 bases, with 13 bases between them. CDR1 and CDR2 from the germline V gene are LGHNT and FRNRAP. CDR3 DNA sequence: TGTGCTAGTTCCCGGGGATTGAACCAAGAGACCCAGTACTTC. This gives the protein CASSRGLNQETQYF.

This clone turned up a few times. The chain uses TRBV7-9 and TRBJ1-1; D possibly corresponds to TRBD1 (5 bases). Trimming took 7 bases from V and 1 from J, leaving 10 bases between them. CDR1 and CDR2 from the germline V gene are SEHNR and FQNEAQ (reference sequence). The CDR3 covers 13 residues. CDR3 residues: CASTFGGNTEAFF. The CDR3 nucleotides are TGTGCCAGCACCTTTGGGGGGAACACTGAAGCTTTCTTT.

As to this clone: A junction end diverges from the germline sequence, so it may reflect a read error. The rearrangement joins TRBV7-7 to TRBJ2-1; D ambiguous. The germline CDR1 and CDR2 sequences are SSHAT and FNYEAQ (reference sequence). The CDR3 length is 15 residues. CDR3 region: CASSLVASPNNEQFF. DNA of the CDR3: TGTGCTAGCAGCTTAGTGGCCAGCCCAAACAATGAGCAGTTCTTC.